This TCR beta chain was recorded in a study of regulatory T cells in long-lasting Graves disease. Notes on the study in general: Persistent Graves' patients showed less TCR diversity than newly diagnosed patients showed. Rather than thyroid tissue, only peripheral blood underwent study.

HTBI primers from iRepertoire and Arm-PCR of CDR3 regions yielded the TCR beta libraries. TCRdb re-called the multiplex PCR reads through MiXCR, storing one row per CDR3 protein. The sample contains around 450,000 distinct CDR3 sequences, around 14% of which appear only once. The ends were cut back, 2 bases at V and 1 base at J, with 9 bases in the middle. The CDR3 loop spans 15 amino acids. Germline V gives CDR1 SNHLY, CDR2 FYNNEI. Comments on this clonotype: Its antigen is undetermined.

Time point here: newly diagnosed GD, antithyroid drugs for less than 3 months. Following extraction of RNA from PBMCs, that RNA was used to make the TCR library. Clinicians diagnosed Graves' disease using American Thyroid Association guidelines. This same sample was also taken into another study, of T cells in Graves' hyperthyroidism and ophthalmopathy. That source adds: Model output signaled ophthalmopathy a median approximately 6 months ahead of onset.

The sequenced sample was peripheral blood mononuclear cells (PBMCs), obtained at new diagnosis, from a patient treated with antithyroid drugs. The chain couples TRBV2 to TRBJ1-3; maybe TRBD1 (5 bases). This clonotype was sampled from a woman aged 25 to 39 with Graves disease. The CDR3 bases are TGTGCCAGCAGTGAACAGGGTTATTCTGGAAACACCATATATTTT. The encoded protein is CASSEQGYSGNTIYF.